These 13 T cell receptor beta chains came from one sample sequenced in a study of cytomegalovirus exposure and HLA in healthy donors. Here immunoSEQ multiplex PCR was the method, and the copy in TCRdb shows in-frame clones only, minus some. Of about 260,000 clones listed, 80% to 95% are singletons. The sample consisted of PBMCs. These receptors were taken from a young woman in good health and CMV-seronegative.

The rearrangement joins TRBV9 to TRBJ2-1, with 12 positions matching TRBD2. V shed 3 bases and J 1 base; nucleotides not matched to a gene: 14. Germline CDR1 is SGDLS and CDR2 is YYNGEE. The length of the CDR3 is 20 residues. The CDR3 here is CASSARGASGRAGSYNEQFF. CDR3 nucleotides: TGTGCCAGCAGCGCCCGCGGAGCTAGCGGGAGGGCCGGGTCCTACAATGAGCAGTTCTTC.

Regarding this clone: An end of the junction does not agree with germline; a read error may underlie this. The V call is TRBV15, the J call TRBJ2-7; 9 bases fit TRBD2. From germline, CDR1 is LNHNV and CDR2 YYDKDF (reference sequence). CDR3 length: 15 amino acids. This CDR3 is CATSGERGASYEQYF. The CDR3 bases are TGTGCCACCAGCGGAGAGCGGGGGGCCTCCTACGAGCAGTACTTC.

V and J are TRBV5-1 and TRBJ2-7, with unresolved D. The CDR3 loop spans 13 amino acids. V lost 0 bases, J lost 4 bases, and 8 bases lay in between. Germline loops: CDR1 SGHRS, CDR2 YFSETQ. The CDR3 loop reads CASSLEVSYEQYF. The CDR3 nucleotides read TGCGCCAGCAGCTTGGAGGTGTCGTACGAGCAGTACTTC. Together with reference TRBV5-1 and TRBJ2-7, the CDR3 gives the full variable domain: KAGVTQTPRYLIKTRGQQVTLSCSPISGHRSVSWYQQTPGQGLQFLFEYFSETQRNKGNFPGRFSGRQFSNSRSEMNVSTLELGDSALYLCASSLEVSYEQYFGPGTRLTVT.

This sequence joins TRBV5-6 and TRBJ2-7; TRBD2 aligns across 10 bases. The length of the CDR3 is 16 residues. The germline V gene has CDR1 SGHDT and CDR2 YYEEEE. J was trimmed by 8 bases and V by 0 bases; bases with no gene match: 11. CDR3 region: CASSLGVTSGVLQQYF. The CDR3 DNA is TGTGCCAGCAGCTTGGGGGTTACTAGCGGGGTTTTGCAGCAGTACTTC. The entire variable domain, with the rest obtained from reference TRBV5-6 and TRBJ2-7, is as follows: DAGVTQSPTHLIKTRGQQVTLRCSPKSGHDTVSWYQQALGQGPQFIFQYYEEEERQRGNFPDRFSGHQFPNYSSELNVNALLLGDSALYLCASSLGVTSGVLQQYFGPGTRLTVT.

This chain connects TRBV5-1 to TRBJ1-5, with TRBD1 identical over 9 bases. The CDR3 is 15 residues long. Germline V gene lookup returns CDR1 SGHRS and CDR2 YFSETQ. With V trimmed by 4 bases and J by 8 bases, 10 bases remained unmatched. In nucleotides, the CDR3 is TGCGCCAGCAGCCCGGGACAGGGCCAAACGGAGCCCCAGCATTTT. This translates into CASSPGQGQTEPQHF.

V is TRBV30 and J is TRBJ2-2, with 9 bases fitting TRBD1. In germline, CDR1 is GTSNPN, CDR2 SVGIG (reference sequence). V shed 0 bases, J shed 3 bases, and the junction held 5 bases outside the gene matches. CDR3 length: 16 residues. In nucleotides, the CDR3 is TGTGCCTGGAGTGTATTCCGGGACAGGGACACCGGGGAGCTGTTTTTT. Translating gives CAWSVFRDRDTGELFF.

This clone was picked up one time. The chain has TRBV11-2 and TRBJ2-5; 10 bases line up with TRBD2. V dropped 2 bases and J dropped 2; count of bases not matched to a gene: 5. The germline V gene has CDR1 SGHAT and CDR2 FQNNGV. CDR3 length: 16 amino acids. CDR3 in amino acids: CASSLTTSGFQETQYF. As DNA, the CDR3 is TGTGCCAGCAGCTTAACGACTAGCGGGTTTCAAGAGACCCAGTACTTC. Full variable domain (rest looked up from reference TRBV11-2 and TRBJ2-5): EAGVAQSPRYKIIEKRQSVAFWCNPISGHATLYWYQQILGQGPKLLIQFQNNGVVDDSQLPKDRFSAERLKGVDSTLKIQPAKLEDSAVYLCASSLTTSGFQETQYFGPGTRLLVL.

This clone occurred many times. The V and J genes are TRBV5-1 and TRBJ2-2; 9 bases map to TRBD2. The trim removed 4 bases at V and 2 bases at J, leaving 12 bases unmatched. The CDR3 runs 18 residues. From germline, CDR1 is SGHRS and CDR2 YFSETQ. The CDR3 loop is CASSPRRGAGGNTGELFF. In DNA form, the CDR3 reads TGCGCCAGCAGCCCGAGGAGGGGAGCGGGAGGTAACACCGGGGAGCTGTTTTTT.

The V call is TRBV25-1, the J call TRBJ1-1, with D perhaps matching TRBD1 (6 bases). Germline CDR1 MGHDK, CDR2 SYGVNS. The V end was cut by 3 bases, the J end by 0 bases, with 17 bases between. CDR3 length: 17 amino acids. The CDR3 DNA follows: TGTGCCAGCAGTGATTCTCGGACAGCTTCCTTGAACACTGAAGCTTTCTTT. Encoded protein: CASSDSRTASLNTEAFF.

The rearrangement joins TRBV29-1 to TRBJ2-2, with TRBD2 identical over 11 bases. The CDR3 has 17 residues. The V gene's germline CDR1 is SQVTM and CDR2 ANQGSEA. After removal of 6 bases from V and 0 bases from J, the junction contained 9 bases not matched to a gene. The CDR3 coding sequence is TGCAGCGTGAAGATAGCGGGAGGGTTCGCGAACACCGGGGAGCTGTTTTTT. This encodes CSVKIAGGFANTGELFF.

The CDR3: CATSTRTGGGRQFF. Written as DNA, the CDR3 is TGTGCCACCAGCACAAGGACAGGGGGAGGTAGGCAGTTCTTC. This sequence joins TRBV15 and TRBJ2-1; 10 bases map to TRBD1. J lost 12 bases, V lost 4 bases, and 9 bases had no gene match. In germline, CDR1 is LNHNV, CDR2 YYDKDF (reference sequence). The CDR3 is made up of 14 amino acids.

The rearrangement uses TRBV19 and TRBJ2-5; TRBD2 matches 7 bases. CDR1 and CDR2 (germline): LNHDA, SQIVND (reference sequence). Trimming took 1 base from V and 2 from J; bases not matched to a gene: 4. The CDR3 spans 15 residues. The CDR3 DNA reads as TGTGCCAGTAGTATAGTGGGGGGGATTCAAGAGACCCAGTACTTC. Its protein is CASSIVGGIQETQYF. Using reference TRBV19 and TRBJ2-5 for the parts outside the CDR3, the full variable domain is DGGITQSPKYLFRKEGQNVTLSCEQNLNHDAMYWYRQDPGQGLRLIYYSQIVNDFQKGDIAEGYSVSREKKESFPLTVTSAQKNPTAFYLCASSIVGGIQETQYFGPGTRLLVL.

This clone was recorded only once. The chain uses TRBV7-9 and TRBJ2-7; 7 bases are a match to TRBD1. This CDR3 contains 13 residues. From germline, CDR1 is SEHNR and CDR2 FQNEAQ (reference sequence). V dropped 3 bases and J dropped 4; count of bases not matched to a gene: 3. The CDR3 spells CASSLPGGYEQYF. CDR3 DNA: TGTGCCAGCAGCTTGCCAGGGGGATACGAGCAGTACTTC.